The rows below give T cell receptor beta chains drawn from one sample of a study of blood T cells in healthy people across ages. One entry per CDR3 protein, called by TCRdb with MiXCR from the 5' RACE reads. The sample has approximately 1,700,000 distinct CDR3 sequences, about 39% seen once; the top ten hold approximately 22%. Specimen: blood. The receptors originated from a human donor in good health. Each CDR3 is given with its conserved first and last residue. Fields, in order: V gene, J gene, D gene, clone size, CDR3 protein, CDR3 DNA. A D gene is named only where the DNA matches it firmly. Part of the rows lack a size; the others show once, few, many or a class for expanded clones.

v_gene: TRBV4-1; j_gene: TRBJ1-1; d_gene: -; abundance: -; CDR3aa: CASSQLFRVTRRAFF; CDR3nt: TGCGCCAGCAGCCAATTGTTCCGAGTGACCCGTAGAGCTTTCTTT
v_gene: TRBV20-1; j_gene: TRBJ2-7; d_gene: -; abundance: -; CDR3aa: CSAKYQGPYEQYF; CDR3nt: TGCAGTGCTAAGTACCAGGGTCCGTACGAGCAGTACTTC
v_gene: TRBV10-3; j_gene: TRBJ2-5; d_gene: -; abundance: -; CDR3aa: CAISERGSGLETQYF; CDR3nt: TGTGCCATCAGTGAGCGGGGGAGCGGTTTGGAGACCCAGTACTTC
v_gene: TRBV7-2; j_gene: TRBJ2-3; d_gene: -; abundance: few; CDR3aa: CASSLLRGNTDTQYF; CDR3nt: TGTGCCAGCAGCTTATTACGGGGAAACACAGATACGCAGTATTTT
v_gene: TRBV7-9; j_gene: TRBJ2-1; d_gene: -; abundance: few; CDR3aa: CASSPLGSFSYNEQFF; CDR3nt: TGTGCCAGTAGCCCCTTGGGAAGCTTTTCTTACAATGAGCAGTTCTTC
v_gene: TRBV6-2/TRBV6-3; j_gene: TRBJ1-5; d_gene: -; abundance: -; CDR3aa: CASSSAGYQPQHF; CDR3nt: TGTGCCAGCAGTTCCGCAGGTTATCAGCCCCAGCATTTT
v_gene: TRBV4-1; j_gene: TRBJ2-1; d_gene: -; abundance: -; CDR3aa: CASSQDRAAELGKEQFF; CDR3nt: TGCGCCAGCAGCCAAGATCGGGCAGCTGAGCTCGGGAAGGAGCAGTTCTTC
v_gene: TRBV20-1; j_gene: TRBJ1-2; d_gene: TRBD1; abundance: few; CDR3aa: CSARDIGQGARPYGYTF; CDR3nt: TGCAGTGCTAGAGATATAGGACAGGGGGCGCGGCCCTATGGCTACACCTTC
v_gene: TRBV29-1; j_gene: TRBJ2-5; d_gene: TRBD2; abundance: many; CDR3aa: CSVRTSGIGTQYF; CDR3nt: TGCAGCGTCCGGACTAGCGGGATCGGGACCCAGTACTTC
v_gene: TRBV24-1; j_gene: TRBJ1-1; d_gene: TRBD1; abundance: once; CDR3aa: CATSDLFYRDRGRIEMNTEAFF; CDR3nt: TGTGCCACCAGTGATTTATTTTATCGGGACAGGGGTCGAATAGAGATGAACACTGAAGCTTTCTTT
v_gene: TRBV11-2; j_gene: TRBJ1-1; d_gene: TRBD1; abundance: -; CDR3aa: CASNDRGQDTEAFF; CDR3nt: TGTGCCAGCAACGACAGGGGGCAGGACACTGAAGCTTTCTTT
v_gene: TRBV10-3; j_gene: TRBJ2-7; d_gene: -; abundance: few; CDR3aa: CAISDRGQGSHEQYF; CDR3nt: TGTGCCATCAGTGACCGCGGCCAGGGGTCCCACGAGCAGTACTTC
v_gene: TRBV7-2; j_gene: TRBJ1-3; d_gene: -; abundance: few; CDR3aa: CASSLNPVTGNTIYF; CDR3nt: TGTGCCAGCAGCCTTAACCCGGTAACTGGAAACACCATATATTTT
v_gene: TRBV4-3; j_gene: TRBJ2-1; d_gene: -; abundance: -; CDR3aa: CASSQGPKGYNEQFF; CDR3nt: TGCGCCAGCAGCCAAGGCCCAAAGGGGTACAATGAGCAGTTCTTC
v_gene: TRBV29-1; j_gene: TRBJ1-4; d_gene: -; abundance: few; CDR3aa: CSVERPELFF; CDR3nt: TGCAGCGTTGAACGGCCGGAACTGTTTTTT
v_gene: TRBV20-1; j_gene: TRBJ2-1; d_gene: -; abundance: -; CDR3aa: CSGSDASDEQFF; CDR3nt: TGCAGTGGCTCGGACGCAAGCGATGAGCAGTTCTTC
v_gene: TRBV9; j_gene: TRBJ1-2; d_gene: -; abundance: -; CDR3aa: CASSTLQGGDGYTF; CDR3nt: TGTGCCAGCAGCACCTTACAGGGAGGGGATGGCTACACCTTC
v_gene: TRBV20-1; j_gene: TRBJ2-7; d_gene: -; abundance: -; CDR3aa: CSAHLLLVQGESYEQYF; CDR3nt: TGCAGTGCTCACCTATTATTAGTACAGGGTGAATCCTACGAGCAGTACTTC
v_gene: TRBV5-1; j_gene: TRBJ2-7; d_gene: TRBD1; abundance: -; CDR3aa: CASRRDSITYEQYF; CDR3nt: TGCGCCAGCAGACGGGACAGCATTACCTACGAGCAGTACTTC
v_gene: TRBV7-9; j_gene: TRBJ2-7; d_gene: -; abundance: -; CDR3aa: CASSSQSAGSRSYEQYF; CDR3nt: TGTGCCAGCAGCTCGCAGTCCGCAGGGAGTCGCTCCTACGAGCAGTACTTC
v_gene: TRBV24-1; j_gene: TRBJ2-7; d_gene: TRBD1; abundance: few; CDR3aa: CATSDAGTGYEQYF; CDR3nt: TGTGCCACCAGTGACGCCGGGACAGGCTACGAGCAGTACTTC
v_gene: TRBV4-3; j_gene: TRBJ1-4; d_gene: -; abundance: -; CDR3aa: CASSQRVVSGEKLFF; CDR3nt: TGCGCCAGCAGCCAGCGGGTTGTGAGTGGTGAAAAACTGTTTTTT
v_gene: TRBV4-2; j_gene: TRBJ2-3; d_gene: TRBD2; abundance: few; CDR3aa: CASSQVLLAGGRGDTQYF; CDR3nt: TGTGCCAGCAGCCAAGTTCTACTAGCGGGGGGCCGCGGAGATACGCAGTATTTT
v_gene: TRBV6-2/TRBV6-3; j_gene: TRBJ1-2; d_gene: TRBD1; abundance: -; CDR3aa: CASSPQGAGAGYTF; CDR3nt: TGTGCCAGCAGTCCACAGGGGGCTGGTGCAGGCTACACCTTC
v_gene: TRBV7-8; j_gene: TRBJ1-2; d_gene: -; abundance: -; CDR3aa: CASSPIRPGVLSGYTF; CDR3nt: TGTGCCAGCAGCCCCATTAGGCCGGGGGTACTCTCTGGCTACACCTTC
v_gene: TRBV24-1; j_gene: TRBJ2-3; d_gene: -; abundance: few; CDR3aa: CATSDHGVTTDTQYF; CDR3nt: TGTGCCACCAGTGACCACGGAGTCACCACAGATACGCAGTATTTT
v_gene: TRBV5-1; j_gene: TRBJ2-3; d_gene: TRBD2; abundance: -; CDR3aa: CASSTGGGGITDTQYF; CDR3nt: TGCGCCAGCAGCACCGGCGGCGGGGGAATCACAGATACGCAGTATTTT
v_gene: TRBV7-2; j_gene: TRBJ2-3; d_gene: -; abundance: few; CDR3aa: CASSSSPGLIDTQYF; CDR3nt: TGTGCCAGCAGCTCGTCGCCGGGACTCATAGATACGCAGTATTTT
v_gene: TRBV5-1; j_gene: TRBJ2-7; d_gene: -; abundance: -; CDR3aa: CASSLDYGFEQYF; CDR3nt: TGCGCCAGCAGCTTGGATTACGGGTTCGAGCAGTACTTC
v_gene: TRBV7-7; j_gene: TRBJ2-7; d_gene: -; abundance: -; CDR3aa: CASSETGIEQYF; CDR3nt: TGTGCTAGCAGCGAAACCGGGATCGAGCAGTACTTC
v_gene: TRBV4-3; j_gene: TRBJ2-7; d_gene: TRBD1; abundance: few; CDR3aa: CASSLARGTAYNEQYF; CDR3nt: TGCGCCAGCAGCCTCGCCAGGGGGACGGCGTACAATGAGCAGTACTTC
v_gene: TRBV28; j_gene: TRBJ2-7; d_gene: TRBD1; abundance: -; CDR3aa: CASRHGTGASYEQYF; CDR3nt: TGTGCCAGCAGACACGGGACAGGGGCGTCCTACGAGCAGTACTTC
v_gene: TRBV11-1; j_gene: TRBJ2-7; d_gene: -; abundance: few; CDR3aa: CASSFRDGNEQYF; CDR3nt: TGTGCCAGCAGCTTCAGGGACGGCAACGAGCAGTACTTC
v_gene: TRBV10-3; j_gene: TRBJ2-3; d_gene: TRBD2; abundance: -; CDR3aa: CAIRGIAGANTDTQYF; CDR3nt: TGTGCCATCAGGGGGATAGCGGGGGCCAACACAGATACGCAGTATTTT
v_gene: TRBV2; j_gene: TRBJ1-2; d_gene: -; abundance: -; CDR3aa: CASSKYHREFYGYTF; CDR3nt: TGTGCCAGCAGTAAATACCACAGGGAATTCTATGGCTACACCTTC
v_gene: TRBV5-6; j_gene: TRBJ2-5; d_gene: -; abundance: few; CDR3aa: CASSSRLVNQETQYF; CDR3nt: TGTGCCAGCAGCTCCCGGCTAGTGAACCAAGAGACCCAGTACTTC
v_gene: TRBV4-1; j_gene: TRBJ2-3; d_gene: -; abundance: -; CDR3aa: CASSQGWGEGTDTQYF; CDR3nt: TGCGCCAGCAGCCAAGGTTGGGGGGAGGGCACAGATACGCAGTATTTT
v_gene: TRBV28; j_gene: TRBJ2-7; d_gene: -; abundance: -; CDR3aa: CASSLIRNVPYEQYF; CDR3nt: TGTGCCAGCAGTTTAATCAGGAACGTCCCCTACGAGCAGTACTTC
v_gene: TRBV25-1; j_gene: TRBJ1-5; d_gene: -; abundance: -; CDR3aa: CASKRTPQGSGNQPQHF; CDR3nt: TGTGCCAGCAAACGAACCCCACAGGGTTCGGGCAATCAGCCCCAGCATTTT
v_gene: TRBV7-9; j_gene: TRBJ2-7; d_gene: TRBD1; abundance: -; CDR3aa: CASSSPRAGQGVYEQYF; CDR3nt: TGTGCCAGCAGCTCCCCTCGAGCGGGACAGGGGGTCTACGAGCAGTACTTC
v_gene: TRBV7-9; j_gene: TRBJ2-5; d_gene: TRBD1; abundance: -; CDR3aa: CASSSGQGVWEETQYF; CDR3nt: TGTGCCAGCAGCTCCGGACAGGGGGTATGGGAGGAGACCCAGTACTTC
v_gene: TRBV6-2/TRBV6-3; j_gene: TRBJ1-1; d_gene: -; abundance: -; CDR3aa: CASMDFLTEAFF; CDR3nt: TGTGCCAGCATGGACTTTCTCACTGAAGCTTTCTTT
v_gene: TRBV11-3; j_gene: TRBJ2-1; d_gene: -; abundance: few; CDR3aa: CASSPTVGVANEQFF; CDR3nt: TGTGCCAGCAGCCCAACCGTGGGGGTCGCCAATGAGCAGTTCTTC
v_gene: TRBV7-6; j_gene: TRBJ2-5; d_gene: TRBD1; abundance: few; CDR3aa: CASSPGGAVQYF; CDR3nt: TGTGCCAGCAGTCCAGGGGGAGCGGTGCAGTACTTC
v_gene: TRBV4-1; j_gene: TRBJ1-2; d_gene: TRBD1; abundance: -; CDR3aa: CASSRGQGDINYGYTF; CDR3nt: TGCGCCAGCAGCCGTGGACAGGGGGATATCAACTATGGCTACACCTTC
v_gene: TRBV10-2; j_gene: TRBJ2-7; d_gene: -; abundance: -; CDR3aa: CASLLGSEQYF; CDR3nt: TGCGCCAGCCTCCTTGGCAGCGAGCAGTACTTC
v_gene: TRBV4-2; j_gene: TRBJ1-2; d_gene: -; abundance: few; CDR3aa: CASSFPEGGYGYTF; CDR3nt: TGTGCCAGCTCATTCCCCGAGGGTGGCTATGGCTACACCTTC
v_gene: TRBV5-1; j_gene: TRBJ2-5; d_gene: -; abundance: -; CDR3aa: CASSIGTRGSGETQYF; CDR3nt: TGCGCCAGCAGCATCGGGACAAGGGGCTCGGGGGAGACCCAGTACTTC
v_gene: TRBV27; j_gene: TRBJ2-1; d_gene: TRBD2; abundance: once; CDR3aa: CASRATRGLNNEQFF; CDR3nt: TGTGCCAGCAGGGCAACAAGGGGACTAAACAATGAGCAGTTCTTC
v_gene: TRBV4-2; j_gene: TRBJ1-1; d_gene: -; abundance: -; CDR3aa: CASSQGVGQLNTEAFF; CDR3nt: TGTGCCAGCAGCCAAGGGGTAGGACAGTTGAACACTGAAGCTTTCTTT
v_gene: TRBV30; j_gene: TRBJ1-2; d_gene: -; abundance: -; CDR3aa: CAWSVLLQIGYTF; CDR3nt: TGTGCCTGGAGTGTACTTTTACAGATTGGCTACACCTTC
v_gene: TRBV4-2; j_gene: TRBJ1-4; d_gene: -; abundance: few; CDR3aa: CASSPRPTGIWPPTNEKLFF; CDR3nt: TGTGCCAGCAGCCCGAGACCAACAGGGATATGGCCTCCAACTAATGAAAAACTGTTTTTT
v_gene: TRBV6-5; j_gene: TRBJ2-5; d_gene: -; abundance: few; CDR3aa: CASTAAGPKTQYF; CDR3nt: TGTGCCAGCACCGCCGCCGGTCCTAAGACCCAGTACTTC
v_gene: TRBV29-1; j_gene: TRBJ1-5; d_gene: -; abundance: -; CDR3aa: CSVSGGFNQPQHF; CDR3nt: TGCAGCGTTAGTGGCGGTTTCAATCAGCCCCAGCATTTT
v_gene: TRBV9; j_gene: TRBJ1-2; d_gene: TRBD1; abundance: -; CDR3aa: CASSVAPTGSGYTF; CDR3nt: TGTGCCAGCAGCGTAGCCCCGACAGGGTCCGGCTACACCTTC
v_gene: TRBV12-3/TRBV12-4; j_gene: TRBJ1-1; d_gene: TRBD1; abundance: few; CDR3aa: CASSRGQGGTEAFF; CDR3nt: TGTGCCAGCAGTCGCGGACAGGGAGGGACTGAAGCTTTCTTT
v_gene: TRBV9; j_gene: TRBJ2-7; d_gene: -; abundance: -; CDR3aa: CASSVATAYEQYF; CDR3nt: TGTGCCAGCAGCGTAGCGACAGCCTACGAGCAGTACTTC
v_gene: TRBV5-1; j_gene: TRBJ2-3; d_gene: -; abundance: -; CDR3aa: CASSLAYRGTQYF; CDR3nt: TGCGCCAGCAGCTTGGCGTACCGAGGTACGCAGTATTTT
v_gene: TRBV9; j_gene: TRBJ2-7; d_gene: -; abundance: few; CDR3aa: CASSEMGVRVSYEQYF; CDR3nt: TGTGCCAGCAGCGAGATGGGGGTTAGGGTATCCTACGAGCAGTACTTC
v_gene: TRBV20-1; j_gene: TRBJ2-1; d_gene: TRBD2; abundance: -; CDR3aa: CSARTSGGRNEQFF; CDR3nt: TGCAGTGCTAGAACTAGCGGGGGGAGGAATGAGCAGTTCTTC